The entry that follows covers one T cell receptor (beta chain) sequence. Repertoires were generated with immunoSEQ multiplex PCR, while TCRdb's copy carries only in-frame clones and drops some. Of a few hundred thousand clones in the sample, 85% to 90% were seen once. The sample is drawn from a study of blood T cell repertoires in COVID-19. Study-level background: The origin of the acute and convalescent COVID-19 samples was the United States, Italy and Spain. From T cells, B-cell-depleted T cells, or PBMCs came the material, which was cDNA or gDNA.

The CDR3 length is 14 residues. J gave up 9 bases and V 5 bases, and 4 bases lay outside the gene matches. The germline V gene encodes CDR1 MNHNY and CDR2 SVGAGI (reference sequence). Enrolment of Seattle patients took place during active infection, and they were followed longitudinally. The chain combines TRBV6-6 with TRBJ2-1, with 13 positions matching TRBD2. Sequencing input: peripheral blood. The receptor comes from a woman between 50 and 59 years old with COVID-19, enrolled during active disease. The CDR3 DNA reads as TGTGCCAGCAGTCGGACTAGCGGGAGCTTTGAGCAGTTCTTC. Amino acid sequence: CASSRTSGSFEQFF.